These T cell receptor beta chains were read from a single sample in a study of lymphopenia after photon versus proton radiotherapy. Clones were read by immunoSEQ multiplex PCR, and TCRdb kept only the in-frame ones, dropping some. Seen here are roughly 61,000 clones, about 85% observed once, and the top ten hold roughly 13%. The starting material was peripheral blood, obtained from a patient treated with proton-based radiotherapy. These receptors were obtained from an older man with esophageal cancer. CDR3s include the opening cysteine and the closing phenylalanine or tryptophan. D genes are given only for firm matches. For some rows the clone size is stated as once, few or many, or as a class when expanded; others skip it.

TRBJ2-5 | TRBD2 | TRBV4-3 | . | CASSQRGDLLETQYF | TGCGCCAGCAGCCAACGGGGGGACCTCCTAGAGACCCAGTACTTC
TRBJ2-5 | . | TRBV5-6 | . | CASSSPGKRGTETQYF | TGTGCCAGCAGCTCACCGGGCAAACGGGGGACAGAGACCCAGTACTTC
TRBJ2-2 | TRBD1 | TRBV30 | . | CAVRQGANTGELFF | TGTGCCGTGCGACAGGGGGCCAACACCGGGGAGCTGTTTTTT
TRBJ1-2 | . | TRBV5-5 | few | CASSPGAGTLYGYTF | TGTGCCAGCAGCCCGGGGGCAGGGACACTCTATGGCTACACCTTC
TRBJ1-6 | . | TRBV7-9 | few | CASSFENSPLHF | TGTGCCAGCAGCTTTGAGAATTCACCCCTCCACTTT
TRBJ1-1 | . | TRBV5-1 | . | CASSLGSGRTEAFF | TGCGCCAGCAGCTTGGGTTCGGGGAGGACTGAAGCTTTCTTT
TRBJ2-3 | . | TRBV19 | . | CASSINPAPSDTQYF | TGTGCCAGTAGTATTAACCCGGCACCATCGGATACGCAGTATTTT
TRBJ2-7 | . | TRBV19 | . | CASSTLDSSYEQYF | TGTGCCAGTAGTACCCTAGACAGCTCCTACGAGCAGTACTTC
TRBJ2-3 | . | TRBV4-3 | . | CASSQDPGRDVQYF | TGCGCCAGCAGCCAAGACCCTGGGCGGGACGTGCAGTATTTT
TRBJ2-5 | TRBD2 | TRBV7-9 | . | CAGRDLQETQYF | TGTGCCGGGAGGGACCTACAAGAGACCCAGTACTTC
TRBJ1-1 | TRBD1 | TRBV9 | . | CASSSRDRDTEAFF | TGTGCCAGCAGCTCCCGGGACAGGGACACTGAAGCTTTCTTT
TRBJ2-1 | . | TRBV2 | . | CASSDLREQFF | TGTGCCAGCAGTGATTTGCGTGAGCAGTTCTTC
TRBJ1-1 | . | TRBV30 | . | CARRRDTEAFF | TGTGCCCGGAGGCGGGACACTGAAGCTTTCTTT
TRBJ1-5 | . | TRBV7-2 | many | CASSATGLSNQPQHF | TGTGCCAGCAGCGCGACAGGCCTCAGCAATCAGCCCCAGCATTTT
TRBJ2-5 | . | TRBV30 | . | CAWSRGVRETQYF | TGTGCCTGGAGCAGGGGGGTACGGGAGACCCAGTACTTC
TRBJ1-4 | . | TRBV6-5 | . | CASSIAEKLFF | TGTGCCAGCAGTATCGCGGAAAAACTGTTTTTT
TRBJ2-1 | . | TRBV4-3 | . | CASSQERVSEQFF | TGCGCCAGCAGCCAAGAGAGGGTCAGTGAGCAGTTCTTC
TRBJ1-6 | . | TRBV6-5 | . | CASSYGNREVLHF | TGTGCCAGCAGTTACGGCAACAGGGAGGTACTCCACTTT
TRBJ2-7 | . | TRBV18 | . | CASSPDSYEQYF | TGTGCCAGCTCACCCGACAGCTACGAGCAGTACTTC
TRBJ2-5 | . | TRBV5-4 | few | CASSQKGDETQYF | TGTGCCAGCAGCCAGAAGGGGGATGAGACCCAGTACTTC
TRBJ1-2 | TRBD1 | TRBV6-5 | once | CASSPGQGGYGYTF | TGTGCCAGCAGCCCGGGACAGGGGGGCTATGGCTACACCTTC
TRBJ1-1 | . | TRBV6-1 | few | CASSVGVGTAFFEAFF | TGTGCCAGCAGTGTTGGCGTCGGGACCGCCTTTTTTGAAGCTTTCTTT
TRBJ2-3 | . | TRBV7-9 | . | CASSLGVRQVQYDTQYF | TGTGCCAGCAGCTTAGGGGTCAGACAGGTTCAATATGATACGCAGTATTTT
TRBJ1-2 | TRBD1 | TRBV18 | once | CASSTGTGLDYGYTF | TGTGCCAGCTCAACCGGGACAGGGTTGGACTATGGCTACACCTTC
TRBJ1-3 | TRBD1 | TRBV11-1 | . | CASSSLTGGNTIYF | TGTGCCAGCAGCTCTCTGACAGGGGGAAACACCATATATTTT
TRBJ2-7 | . | TRBV10-2 | . | CASSSGTITYEQYF | TGCGCCAGCAGTTCCGGGACAATAACCTACGAGCAGTACTTC
TRBJ2-7 | . | TRBV7-9 | . | CASSLGPYRSPYEQYF | TGTGCCAGCAGCTTAGGTCCCTATCGCAGTCCCTACGAGCAGTACTTC
TRBJ1-1 | . | TRBV10-3 | . | CAISESGDTEAFF | TGTGCCATCAGTGAGTCGGGGGACACTGAAGCTTTCTTT
TRBJ2-5 | . | TRBV2 | . | CASSEVGSETQYF | TGTGCCAGCAGTGAAGTCGGATCAGAGACCCAGTACTTC
TRBJ2-2 | . | TRBV5-5 | . | CASTLLTGNTGELFF | TGTGCCAGCACCCTCCTGACAGGGAACACCGGGGAGCTGTTTTTT
TRBJ1-4 | . | TRBV4-1 | once | CASSIRYEENEKLFF | TGCGCCAGCAGCATAAGGTACGAAGAGAATGAAAAACTGTTTTTT
TRBJ1-1 | TRBD1 | TRBV10-3 | . | CAISPGDSRTFF | TGTGCCATCAGTCCCGGGGACAGTCGGACTTTCTTT
TRBJ2-1 | TRBD1 | TRBV18 | . | CASSVTGQGYNEQFF | TGTGCCAGCTCAGTTACGGGACAGGGCTACAATGAGCAGTTCTTC
TRBJ2-5 | . | TRBV13 | . | CASSTRGGAGETQYF | TGTGCCAGCAGCACCCGTGGGGGGGCGGGAGAGACCCAGTACTTC
TRBJ1-2 | TRBD1 | TRBV5-1 | . | CASSFTGQDYGYTF | TGCGCCAGCAGCTTTACAGGACAGGACTATGGCTACACCTTC
TRBJ1-1 | . | TRBV2 | medium-sized | CASSRRLNTEAFF | TGTGCCAGTAGCCGACGGCTCAACACTGAAGCTTTCTTT
TRBJ1-1 | . | TRBV7-8 | . | CASSIRGNTEAFF | TGTGCCAGCAGCATAAGAGGGAACACTGAAGCTTTCTTT
TRBJ1-2 | TRBD1 | TRBV5-5 | . | CASSRTGGYGYTF | TGTGCCAGCAGCAGAACAGGGGGCTATGGCTACACCTTC
TRBJ2-1 | . | TRBV5-1 | . | CASSSGARYNEQFF | TGCGCCAGCAGCTCAGGGGCCCGCTACAATGAGCAGTTCTTC
TRBJ2-7 | . | TRBV5-5 | . | CASSLYANYEQYF | TGTGCCAGCAGCTTGTACGCGAACTACGAGCAGTACTTC
TRBJ2-3 | . | TRBV2 | . | CASSGLRSTDTQYF | TGTGCCAGCAGCGGACTCCGGAGCACAGATACGCAGTATTTT
TRBJ1-1 | TRBD1 | TRBV19 | . | CASSIDREVAEAFF | TGTGCCAGTAGTATTGACAGGGAGGTCGCTGAAGCTTTCTTT
TRBJ2-7 | . | TRBV6-1 | . | CASSIEGVGGSTYF | TGTGCCAGCAGTATTGAAGGTGTCGGAGGATCGACTTACTTC
TRBJ1-2 | . | TRBV4-1 | . | CASSQAGTGENGYTF | TGCGCCAGCAGCCAAGCCGGGACGGGGGAGAATGGCTACACCTTC
TRBJ2-7 | TRBD2 | TRBV10-2 | once | CASSPAGVYEQYF | TGCGCCAGCAGTCCAGCGGGAGTATACGAGCAGTACTTC
TRBJ2-3 | . | TRBV27 | . | CASSFYGGRTDTQYF | TGTGCCAGCAGTTTCTACGGGGGACGCACAGATACGCAGTATTTT
TRBJ1-2 | . | TRBV7-9 | . | CASTHTRVTDYGYTF | TGTGCCAGCACTCATACGCGGGTCACGGACTATGGCTACACCTTC
TRBJ1-2 | TRBD1 | TRBV2 | few | CASSEDRGQGYTF | TGTGCCAGCAGTGAGGACAGGGGGCAAGGCTACACCTTC
TRBJ1-5 | . | TRBV6-1 | . | CASSDQPRTGQPQHF | TGTGCCAGCAGTGACCAACCTCGGACGGGGCAGCCCCAGCATTTT
TRBJ1-3 | . | TRBV6-5 | . | CASSRTSSGNTIYF | TGTGCCAGCAGTCGCACGAGCTCTGGAAACACCATATATTTT
TRBJ1-5 | . | TRBV5-1 | . | CASSQTGTGQPQHF | TGCGCCAGCAGCCAAACAGGGACGGGTCAGCCCCAGCATTTT
TRBJ1-1 | . | TRBV7-9 | once | CASSPPFYSVRGLNTEAFF | TGTGCCAGCAGCCCCCCTTTTTACAGTGTCCGGGGACTGAACACTGAAGCTTTCTTT
TRBJ2-7 | TRBD2 | TRBV5-6 | . | CASSPGLAGGSYEQYF | TGTGCCAGCAGCCCGGGACTAGCGGGCGGGAGCTACGAGCAGTACTTC
TRBJ2-3 | . | TRBV7-2 | . | CASSLRGVLYGETDTQYF | TGTGCCAGCAGCTTAAGAGGGGTCTTATACGGGGAAACAGATACGCAGTATTTT
TRBJ2-2 | . | TRBV6-6 | . | CASSYLGRANTGELFF | TGTGCCAGCAGTTACCTGGGCAGGGCGAACACCGGGGAGCTGTTTTTT
TRBJ2-3 | TRBD2 | TRBV11-3 | . | CASSFSASGSWNTQYF | TGTGCCAGCAGCTTTTCCGCCAGCGGGAGCTGGAATACGCAGTATTTT